Listed below are T cell receptor beta chains from one sample, sequenced in a study of blood T cell repertoires in COVID-19. Libraries were prepared by immunoSEQ multiplex PCR; TCRdb keeps only in-frame clonotypes and omits some of them. Seen here are roughly 70,000 clones, around 88% observed once, and the top ten hold approximately 19%. The specimen was peripheral blood. The receptors originated from a woman of 80 years or more with acute or convalescent COVID-19. Both conserved end residues are part of each CDR3. D genes are given only for firm matches. Only some rows state a clone size, as once, few, many or a class for expanded clones.

>TRBV30|TRBJ2-5|.|TRBD2
CAWNSGGKTQYF
TGTGCCTGGAATAGCGGGGGAAAGACCCAGTACTTC
>TRBV6-6|TRBJ1-5|.|TRBD1
CASSYSRQGSNQPQHF
TGTGCCAGCAGTTACTCCAGACAGGGTAGCAATCAGCCCCAGCATTTT
>TRBV7-2|TRBJ2-3|.|TRBD2
CASCGLAGEVGTDTQYF
TGTGCCAGCTGCGGACTAGCGGGAGAGGTGGGGACAGATACGCAGTATTTT
>TRBV28|TRBJ2-1|.|.
CASSSRSPSSYNEQFF
TGTGCCAGCAGCTCCCGCAGTCCTAGCTCCTACAATGAGCAGTTCTTC
>TRBV11-2|TRBJ1-5|once|.
CASSLQGPGPQHF
TGTGCCAGCAGCTTACAGGGTCCGGGGCCCCAGCATTTT
>TRBV3-1/TRBV3-2|TRBJ2-2|.|.
CASSQGGGAGELFF
TGTGCCAGCAGCCAAGGGGGAGGAGCCGGGGAGCTGTTTTTT
>TRBV2|TRBJ2-7|once|TRBD1
CASSSLTGNEQYF
TGTGCCAGCAGTTCGCTGACAGGGAACGAGCAGTACTTC
>TRBV7-2|TRBJ1-1|.|.
CASSVWEGKAFF
TGTGCGAGCAGCGTCTGGGAGGGGAAAGCTTTCTTT
>TRBV3-1/TRBV3-2|TRBJ1-4|.|.
CASRRLANEKLFF
TGTGCCAGCAGGCGGCTGGCTAATGAAAAACTGTTTTTT
>TRBV7-2|TRBJ1-2|.|.
CARGHKGNYGYTF
TGTGCCAGAGGACATAAAGGAAACTATGGCTACACCTTC
>TRBV14|TRBJ1-6|.|.
CASSAGWNSPLHF
TGTGCCAGCAGCGCAGGGTGGAATTCACCCCTCCACTTT
>TRBV27|TRBJ1-4|.|.
CASSLYGGPNEKLFF
TGTGCCAGCAGTTTATACGGCGGTCCTAATGAAAAACTGTTTTTT
>TRBV28|TRBJ1-2|.|.
CASRTGIYGYTF
TGTGCCAGCAGAACAGGGATCTATGGCTACACCTTC
>TRBV19|TRBJ1-5|.|.
CASSRAAYSNQPQHF
TGTGCCAGTAGCAGGGCAGCTTATAGCAATCAGCCCCAGCATTTT
>TRBV23-1|TRBJ1-4|.|TRBD1
CASSQYWGPGQGGTNEKLFF
TGCGCCAGCAGTCAATACTGGGGTCCGGGACAGGGGGGCACTAATGAAAAACTGTTTTTT
>TRBV6-6|TRBJ1-2|.|TRBD1
CASGQGPQNYGYTF
TGTGCCAGCGGACAGGGTCCTCAGAACTATGGCTACACCTTC
>TRBV9|TRBJ2-3|.|.
CASSVEAGRTGDTQYF
TGTGCCAGCAGCGTAGAGGCGGGCCGAACGGGGGATACGCAGTATTTT
>TRBV6-1|TRBJ2-1|.|TRBD2
CASSDNTGGKQFF
TGTGCCAGCAGTGATAATACGGGAGGAAAGCAGTTCTTC
>TRBV3-1/TRBV3-2|TRBJ1-2|.|.
CASSQPAGGHGYTF
TGTGCCAGCAGCCAACCGGCGGGCGGGCATGGCTACACCTTC
>TRBV5-4|TRBJ2-1|once|TRBD1
CASSEESGGYNEQFF
TGTGCCAGCAGCGAAGAATCAGGGGGCTACAATGAGCAGTTCTTC
>TRBV27|TRBJ2-5|.|TRBD2
CASSLSGTSGGETQYF
TGTGCCAGCAGTTTATCGGGGACTAGCGGTGGAGAGACCCAGTACTTC
>TRBV19|TRBJ2-1|.|TRBD1
CASDRQGLTNEQFF
TGTGCCAGCGACAGACAGGGGTTAACAAATGAGCAGTTCTTC
>TRBV4-1|TRBJ2-7|.|TRBD2
CASRRTGGSSYEQYF
TGCGCCAGCAGAAGAACGGGCGGGAGCTCCTACGAGCAGTACTTC
>TRBV28|TRBJ1-2|few|.
CASTPRVLLSYGYTF
TGTGCCAGCACCCCGCGGGTGCTTCTTTCCTATGGCTACACCTTC